These 16 T cell receptor beta chains share one sample of origin, sequenced in a study of OX40 agonist ivuxolimab in advanced cancers. Measured with immunoSEQ multiplex PCR; TCRdb has only the in-frame clones, and not every one. The data hold about 77,000 clones, with around four fifths observed a single time. The input for sequencing was CD4+ or CD8+ T cells sorted from blood, taken in a trial of the OX40 agonist ivuxolimab. Receptors originate from an adult with an advanced solid tumor such as melanoma, head and neck, liver or kidney cancer.

This rearrangement joins TRBV19 to TRBJ1-2, with TRBD1 as a possible D gene (5 bases). Germline V gives CDR1 LNHDA, CDR2 SQIVND (reference sequence). The V end was cut by 2 bases, the J end by 7 bases, with 8 bases between. This CDR3 is 12 amino acids long. The CDR3 sequence: CASSIKGFGYTF. The CDR3 nucleotides read TGTGCCAGTAGTATAAAGGGGTTTGGCTACACCTTC.

The V gene is TRBV6-1, the J gene TRBJ1-5; D is uncertain. The germline gives CDR1 MNHNS, CDR2 SASEGT. The length of the CDR3 is 15 residues. Trimming took 4 bases from V and 6 from J, leaving 16 bases between them. The chain's CDR3 is CASSGRKGRSQPQHF. The DNA for the CDR3 is TGTGCCAGCAGTGGGAGGAAGGGTAGATCTCAGCCCCAGCATTTT.

The rearrangement uses TRBV7-2 and TRBJ2-3, with unresolved D. V lost 5 bases and J 2 bases, leaving 5 bases between the germline ends. Germline V lookup: CDR1 SGHTA, CDR2 FQGNSA. This CDR3 comprises 12 residues. CDR3 residues: CASSIYTDTQYF. CDR3 in DNA: TGTGCCAGCAGCATCTACACAGATACGCAGTATTTT.

V usage is TRBV19 and J usage is TRBJ1-2; D remains unclear. The CDR3 runs to 15 residues. The germline CDR1 and CDR2 sequences are LNHDA and SQIVND (reference sequence). Trimming removed 3 bases from V and 0 bases from J, with 11 bases in between. The CDR3 DNA is TGTGCCAGTAGTATGGAGCACACCACTAACTATGGCTACACCTTC. It yields the protein CASSMEHTTNYGYTF.

This clone was seen a handful of times. The chain employs TRBV6-5 and TRBJ1-6, with 9 bases fitting TRBD1. The J segment lost 5 bases and the V segment lost 10 bases, leaving 6 bases of the junction unmatched. The CDR3 is 14 residues long. From germline, CDR1 is MNHEY and CDR2 SVGAGI. CDR3 nucleotides: TGTGCCACCACACAGGGGGCGAATAATTCACCCCTCCACTTT. It is translated as CATTQGANNSPLHF.

V usage is TRBV9 and J usage is TRBJ1-5; 7 nucleotides align to TRBD1. Trimming at V came to 0 bases and at J to 0 bases, leaving 3 bases not matched to a gene. The germline V gene has CDR1 SGDLS and CDR2 YYNGEE. The CDR3 spans 16 residues. The CDR3 DNA is TGTGCCAGCAGCGTAGGGACAGGTGATAGCAATCAGCCCCAGCATTTT. Amino acid sequence: CASSVGTGDSNQPQHF.

The chain is built from TRBV18 and TRBJ2-1, with D uncertain. Trimming took 4 bases from V and 10 from J, leaving 17 bases between them. Germline V lookup: CDR1 KGHSH, CDR2 LQKENI. CDR3 length: 14 amino acids. This CDR3 is CASSRASGHTEQFF. CDR3 bases: TGTGCCAGCTCACGGGCCTCGGGCCACACAGAGCAGTTCTTC.

This sequence joins TRBV5-1 and TRBJ1-2, with a weak D call TRBD1 (5 bases). Trimming pared 0 bases from V and 6 bases from J, leaving 9 bases between. The CDR3 runs to 13 residues. Germline CDR1 is SGHRS and CDR2 is YFSETQ. CDR3 sequence (DNA): TGCGCCAGCAGCTTGGCCAGGGTCGATGGCTACACCTTC. Residues: CASSLARVDGYTF. Looking up the rest from reference TRBV5-1 and TRBJ1-2 gives the full variable domain: KAGVTQTPRYLIKTRGQQVTLSCSPISGHRSVSWYQQTPGQGLQFLFEYFSETQRNKGNFPGRFSGRQFSNSRSEMNVSTLELGDSALYLCASSLARVDGYTFGSGTRLTVV.

This chain joins TRBV30 and TRBJ2-2; TRBD2 matches at 9 bases. This CDR3 has 17 amino acids. From germline, CDR1 is GTSNPN and CDR2 SVGIG (reference sequence). The trim removed 3 bases at V and 4 bases at J, leaving 12 bases unmatched. This CDR3 reads CAWRGGWGSGSTGELFF. CDR3 sequence (DNA): TGTGCCTGGAGAGGGGGATGGGGTAGCGGGAGCACCGGGGAGCTGTTTTTT.

The chain carries TRBV4-3 and TRBJ1-1; perhaps TRBD1 as D (5 bases). The V end lost 0 bases, the J end lost 3 bases, and 8 bases lay between the germline ends. CDR1 is LGHNA, CDR2 YSLEER, per germline. The CDR3 is made up of 14 amino acids. The CDR3 reads CASSQDRGYTEAFF. The DNA for the CDR3 is TGCGCCAGCAGCCAAGATCGGGGCTACACTGAAGCTTTCTTT.

This clone turned up a few times. The chain is built from TRBV11-1 and TRBJ2-3; tentatively, D is TRBD1 (7 bases). Germline values: CDR1 SGHAT, CDR2 FQDESV (reference sequence). There are 12 residues in the CDR3. V dropped 6 bases and J dropped 5 bases, with 9 bases sitting between them. The CDR3 region has the DNA TGTGCCAGCAGGCGGGACAGAGATACGCAGTATTTT. This translates into CASRRDRDTQYF.

This clone came up a few times. This chain links TRBV30 with TRBJ2-3, with D possibly TRBD2 on 6 matching bases. CDR3 size: 12 residues. The germline gives CDR1 GTSNPN, CDR2 SVGIG (reference sequence). V lost 5 bases to trimming and J lost 6 bases, with 12 bases between them. Here the CDR3 DNA reads TGTGCCTGGGGGGGACTGGGGGATACGCAGTATTTT. Residues: CAWGGLGDTQYF. Full variable domain (rest looked up from reference TRBV30 and TRBJ2-3): SQTIHQWPATLVQPVGSPLSLECTVEGTSNPNLYWYRQAAGRGLQLLFYSVGIGQISSEVPQNLSASRPQDRQFILSSKKLLLSDSGFYLCAWGGLGDTQYFGPGTRLTVL.

The rearrangement joins TRBV11-3 to TRBJ1-5, with a tentative D call TRBD1 (5 bases). The CDR3 loop spans 13 amino acids. The ends were cut back, 3 bases at V and 11 bases at J, with 14 bases in the middle. Germline CDR1 and CDR2: SGHNT and YENEEA. DNA of the CDR3: TGTGCCAGCAGCTTGGGGGTGCCGCGAGCCCAGCATTTT. Translating it yields CASSLGVPRAQHF. Drawing the rest from reference TRBV11-3 and TRBJ1-5, the complete variable domain is EAGVVQSPRYKIIEKKQPVAFWCNPISGHNTLYWYLQNLGQGPELLIRYENEEAVDDSQLPKDRFSAERLKGVDSTLKIQPAELGDSAVYLCASSLGVPRAQHFGDGTRLSIL.

This chain connects TRBV11-3 to TRBJ1-2; D remains ambiguous. The ends were cut back, 5 bases at V and 1 base at J, with 17 bases in the middle. The CDR3 is 16 residues long. The germline gives CDR1 SGHNT, CDR2 YENEEA. The CDR3 DNA is TGTGCCAGCAGCAATCGGACCTCGTATCTTAACTATGGCTACACCTTC. It translates to CASSNRTSYLNYGYTF. The variable domain in full, with the rest retrieved from reference TRBV11-3 and TRBJ1-2, is EAGVVQSPRYKIIEKKQPVAFWCNPISGHNTLYWYLQNLGQGPELLIRYENEEAVDDSQLPKDRFSAERLKGVDSTLKIQPAELGDSAVYLCASSNRTSYLNYGYTFGSGTRLTVV.

The chain carries TRBV5-1 and TRBJ2-3; 11 bases match TRBD2. Per the germline V gene, CDR1 is SGHRS and CDR2 is YFSETQ. The CDR3 has 16 amino acids. V gave up 2 bases and J gave up 2 bases; unmatched junction bases: 4. The CDR3 here is CASSLGLAGFTDTQYF. Here the CDR3 DNA reads TGCGCCAGCAGCTTAGGACTAGCGGGCTTCACAGATACGCAGTATTTT.

V usage is TRBV10-3 and J usage is TRBJ1-4; TRBD1 aligns across 7 bases. The CDR3 is 14 residues long. Looked up from germline, CDR1 is ENHRY and CDR2 is SYGVKD. Trimming removed 6 bases from V and 6 bases from J; junction bases left unmatched: 7. CDR3 coding DNA: TGTGCCATCAGAAACACAGGGGTTGATGAAAAACTGTTTTTT. This encodes CAIRNTGVDEKLFF.